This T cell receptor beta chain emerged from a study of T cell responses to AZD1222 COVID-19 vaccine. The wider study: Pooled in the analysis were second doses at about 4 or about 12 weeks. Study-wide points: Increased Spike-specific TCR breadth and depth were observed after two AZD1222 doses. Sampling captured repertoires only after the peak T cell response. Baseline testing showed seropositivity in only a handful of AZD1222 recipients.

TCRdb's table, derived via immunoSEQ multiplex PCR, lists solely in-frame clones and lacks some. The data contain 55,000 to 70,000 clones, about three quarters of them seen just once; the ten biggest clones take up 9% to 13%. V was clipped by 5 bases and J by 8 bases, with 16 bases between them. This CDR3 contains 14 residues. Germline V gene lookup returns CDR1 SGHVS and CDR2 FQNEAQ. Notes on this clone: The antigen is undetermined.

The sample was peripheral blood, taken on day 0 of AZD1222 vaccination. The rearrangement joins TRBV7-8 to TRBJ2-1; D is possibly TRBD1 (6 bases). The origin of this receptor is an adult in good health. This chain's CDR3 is CASSGGRVGYEQFF. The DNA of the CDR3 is TGTGCCAGCAGCGGGGGCAGGGTGGGGTATGAGCAGTTCTTC.